The 17 T cell receptor beta chains below all came from one sample that was sequenced in a study of CXCR3-negative and CXCR3-positive naive CD8 T cells. General study points: The TRB CDR3s that CXCR3-positive naive cells carried were more hydrophobic than those of CXCR3-negative naive cells.

5' RACE that incorporated UMI labels was used to prepare the TRB cDNA libraries. Reanalyzing the 5' RACE reads, TCRdb keeps one entry per CDR3 protein, without DNA. Its table lists some 150,000 distinct CDR3 sequences. No antigen has been assigned to these receptors. What was sequenced was naive CXCR3+ CD8+ T cells from blood. Subset indicated: CD45RO-CCR7+CD27+CD95- naive CD8+ T cells expressing CXCR3 (TNR3+). The origin of the receptors is a human donor in good health. Some clones in this sample may be carry-over from other donors' samples.

The chain is built from TRBV28 and TRBJ2-7; as DNA is missing, the TRBD1 call by TCRdb cannot be tested. Germline values: CDR1 MDHEN, CDR2 SYDVKM. This CDR3 is built from 13 residues. The CDR3 loop is CASSLTADSHWTF.

This chain uses TRBV21-1 with TRBJ2-7; the D call of TRBD1 rests on TCRdb alone, since no DNA is present to check it. TRBV21-1 counts as a pseudogene. This CDR3 contains 13 residues. CDR3 in amino acids: CASQGGQGLEQYF.

The gene calls are TRBV12-3 or TRBV12-4 and TRBJ2-7; TCRdb picks TRBD2, but there is no DNA to check that call. This CDR3 region has 13 residues. The CDR3 spells CASSSSGTGEQYF.

The V gene is TRBV7-8, the J gene TRBJ2-7. The CDR3 consists of 13 residues. Germline CDR1 and CDR2: SGHVS and FQNEAQ. The CDR3 is CAIEVRSSYEQYF.

The chain combines TRBV28 with TRBJ2-7. This CDR3 has 13 amino acids. The germline gives CDR1 MDHEN, CDR2 SYDVKM. CDR3 in amino acids: CASRFQSSYEQYF. The whole variable domain, remainder taken from reference TRBV28 and TRBJ2-7, is DVKVTQSSRYLVKRTGEKVFLECVQDMDHENMFWYRQDPGLGLRLIYFSYDVKMKEKGDIPEGYSVSREKKERFSLILESASTNQTSMYLCASRFQSSYEQYFGPGTRLTVT.

The rearrangement joins TRBV9 to TRBJ2-7; absent DNA, TCRdb's TRBD1 call cannot be checked. The CDR3 has 12 residues. Per the germline V gene, CDR1 is SGDLS and CDR2 is YYNGEE. CDR3 sequence: CAISPWGSEQYF.

The chain joins TRBV28 to TRBJ2-1; TCRdb gives TRBD2 as the D gene, but with no DNA this cannot be confirmed. The CDR3 has 15 residues. CDR1 MDHEN and CDR2 SYDVKM come from the germline V gene. CDR3 in amino acids: CASSYLAGEYNEQFF. Together with reference TRBV28 and TRBJ2-1, the CDR3 gives the full variable domain: DVKVTQSSRYLVKRTGEKVFLECVQDMDHENMFWYRQDPGLGLRLIYFSYDVKMKEKGDIPEGYSVSREKKERFSLILESASTNQTSMYLCASSYLAGEYNEQFFGPGTRLTVL.

The chain combines TRBV9 with TRBJ2-1. Per germline, CDR1 SGDLS and CDR2 YYNGEE. The CDR3 totals 16 residues. The CDR3 sequence is CASSDTSGSSPNEQFF.

The rearrangement links TRBV5-5 to TRBJ1-1; TCRdb names TRBD1, which stays unverified in the absence of DNA. The germline V gene has CDR1 SGHKS and CDR2 YYEKEE (reference sequence). The CDR3 is made up of 16 amino acids. The CDR3: CASSSVGGELRTEAFF.

The rearrangement links TRBV6-2 or TRBV6-3 to TRBJ1-1. The V gene's germline CDR1 is MNHEY and CDR2 SVGEGT. The CDR3 has 13 residues. CDR3 loop: CASNIGVNTEAFF.

The rearrangement uses TRBV13 and TRBJ2-1. The length of the CDR3 is 15 residues. Germline V gene lookup returns CDR1 PRHDT and CDR2 FYEKMQ (reference sequence). The chain's CDR3 is CASSSRPDMVDEQFF.

This rearrangement joins TRBV7-9 to TRBJ2-7; the TCRdb call, TRBD1, lacks DNA for checking. The CDR3 spans 12 residues. Germline assignment: CDR1 SEHNR and CDR2 FQNEAQ (reference sequence). CDR3 sequence reads: CASSPGTYEQYF.

The chain carries TRBV25-1 and TRBJ2-3. This CDR3 is built from 12 residues. CDR1 and CDR2 from the germline V gene are MGHDK and SYGVNS. CDR3 region: CASSVGTDTQYF.

V is TRBV12-3 or TRBV12-4 and J is TRBJ1-5; TCRdb names TRBD1, which stays unverified in the absence of DNA. The length of the CDR3 is 14 residues. The CDR3 here is CASSWDRSNQPQHF.

This chain links TRBV30 with TRBJ1-1; TCRdb's D call of TRBD1 is untestable without DNA. Germline V lookup: CDR1 GTSNPN, CDR2 SVGIG (reference sequence). CDR3 length equals 14 residues. The CDR3 sequence: CAWSLGQGSTEAFF.

This chain joins TRBV7-2 and TRBJ1-2; the TCRdb D gene call, TRBD1, has no DNA to confirm it. The CDR3 length is 13 residues. CDR1 is SGHTA and CDR2 is FQGNSA in the germline V gene. The CDR3: CASSSPGDYGYTF.

The V gene is TRBV6-5, the J gene TRBJ2-1; the D call from TCRdb, TRBD1, cannot be confirmed without DNA. The CDR3 loop spans 17 amino acids. CDR1 and CDR2 (germline): MNHEY, SVGAGI. CDR3 sequence: CASSYSLTRDTGNEQFF.